The clone carrying this TCR beta chain occurred once. The method was immunoSEQ multiplex PCR; TCRdb's version includes in-frame clones alone and lacks a portion of them. This table has 100,000 to 150,000 clones, 80% to 90% appearing once. These data originate in a study of T cell responses to AZD1222 COVID-19 vaccine. Study background: Pooled samples include second doses given at about 4 or 12 weeks.

This clonotype originated in an adult in good health. Specimen: peripheral blood, collected on day 0 of AZD1222 vaccination.

As DNA, the CDR3 is TGTGCCAGCAGTGAAACGCTTGGCGGCCAGCCCCAGCATTTT. Translated, it gives CASSETLGGQPQHF. The chain combines TRBV2 with TRBJ1-5; no firm D call. Germline V gene lookup returns CDR1 SNHLY and CDR2 FYNNEI. V was cut by 2 bases and J by 7 bases, with 12 bases left in between. CDR3 length equals 14 residues.